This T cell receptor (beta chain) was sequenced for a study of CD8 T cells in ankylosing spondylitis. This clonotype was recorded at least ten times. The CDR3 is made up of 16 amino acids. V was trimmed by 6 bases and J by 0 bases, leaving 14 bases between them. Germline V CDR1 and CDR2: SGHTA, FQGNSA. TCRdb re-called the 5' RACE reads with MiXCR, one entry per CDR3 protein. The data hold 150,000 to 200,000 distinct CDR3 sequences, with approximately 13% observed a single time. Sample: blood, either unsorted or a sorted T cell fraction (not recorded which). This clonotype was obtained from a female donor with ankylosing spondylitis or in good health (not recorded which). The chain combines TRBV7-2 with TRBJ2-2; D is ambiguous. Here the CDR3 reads CASSIYRNANTGELFF. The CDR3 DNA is TGTGCCAGCAGTATCTACCGGAACGCGAACACCGGGGAGCTGTTTTTT.